This T cell receptor beta chain was identified in a study of early T cells in non-severe SARS-CoV-2 infection. Study context: Sequencing input comprised bulk RNA from unsorted whole blood; chain pairing was not available.

There are a few counts of this clonotype. Its antigen is unknown. Study-wide findings and caveats: Matching results from VDJdb favored anti-spike CD8 responses, leaving private and CD4 specificities undetected.

cDNA molecules, individually, were tagged with unique molecular identifiers. TCRdb called the 5' RACE reads again in MiXCR, with one record for every CDR3 protein. The sample lists 65,000 to 70,000 distinct CDR3 sequences; around 9.9% were seen once. This CDR3 comprises 15 residues. Germline CDR1 reads SGHAT; CDR2 reads FQNNGV. V trimming: 5 bases; J trimming: 1 base; junction bases outside the gene matches: 4. This receptor was taken from an adult who was a healthcare worker with PCR-confirmed SARS-CoV-2 infection or an uninfected control (not recorded which). J is TRBJ2-1 and V is TRBV11-2; the match to TRBD2 covers 8 bases. Sequenced material: whole blood. The CDR3 sequence: CASSQSGSSYNEQFF. The DNA for the CDR3 is TGTGCCAGCAGCCAGAGCGGGAGTTCCTACAATGAGCAGTTCTTC.